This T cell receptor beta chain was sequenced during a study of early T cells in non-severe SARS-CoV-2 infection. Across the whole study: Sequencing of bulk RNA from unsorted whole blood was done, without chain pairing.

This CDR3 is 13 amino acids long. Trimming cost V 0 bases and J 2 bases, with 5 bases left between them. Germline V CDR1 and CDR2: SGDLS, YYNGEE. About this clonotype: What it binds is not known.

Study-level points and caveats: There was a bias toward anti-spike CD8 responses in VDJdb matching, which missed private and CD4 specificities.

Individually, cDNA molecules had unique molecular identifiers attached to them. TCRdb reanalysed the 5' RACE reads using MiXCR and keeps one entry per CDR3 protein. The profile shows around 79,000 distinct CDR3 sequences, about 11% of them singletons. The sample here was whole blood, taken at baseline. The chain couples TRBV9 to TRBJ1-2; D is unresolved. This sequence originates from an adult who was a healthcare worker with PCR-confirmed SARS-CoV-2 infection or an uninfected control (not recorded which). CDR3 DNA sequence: TGTGCCAGCAGCGTAGACAAGAACTATGGCTACACCTTC. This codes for CASSVDKNYGYTF.